The next 17 T cell receptor beta chains were all read from a single sample in a study of shared clonotypes between healthy human individuals. Only in-frame clones appear in the TCRdb table, and some are missing; sequencing was by immunoSEQ multiplex PCR. The sample carries about 1 million clones, 60% to 80% recorded once. The sample comprised memory CD4+ T cells sorted from blood. The sample's subset: CD45RA-negative fraction. These TCRs come from a man between 18 and 29 years old in good health.

The gene calls are TRBV4-2 and TRBJ2-3; 9 bases agree with TRBD2. The germline V gene encodes CDR1 LGHNA and CDR2 YNFKEQ. J was trimmed by 4 bases and V by 5 bases; bases with no gene match: 10. The CDR3 has 16 amino acids. CDR3 residues: CASSEGAGGPADTQYF. CDR3 coding DNA: TGTGCCAGCAGCGAGGGGGCGGGGGGGCCCGCAGATACGCAGTATTTT.

The genes are TRBV11-1 and TRBJ2-7; D call uncertain. Trimming took off 0 bases at V and 6 bases at J, with 15 bases between the two ends. Germline V CDR1 and CDR2: SGHAT, FQDESV (reference sequence). CDR3 length: 15 residues. The DNA for the CDR3 is TGTGCCAGCAGCTTAGCGAAAATCCCGTCCATCGAGCAGTACTTC. Its translation: CASSLAKIPSIEQYF.

The chain links TRBV7-9 to TRBJ1-4; unclear D gene. Germline V CDR1 and CDR2: SEHNR, FQNEAQ (reference sequence). Trimming shortened V by 5 bases and J by 6 bases, and 13 bases separated the two germline ends. The CDR3 has 14 amino acids. The CDR3 protein is CASSLDGAYEKLFF. In DNA form, the CDR3 reads TGTGCCAGCAGCCTCGACGGAGCCTATGAAAAACTGTTTTTT.

The rearrangement uses TRBV7-9 and TRBJ2-3, with D unresolved. This CDR3 comprises 15 residues. V was trimmed by 5 bases and J by 1 base, leaving 13 bases between them. CDR1 is SEHNR and CDR2 is FQNEAQ in the germline V gene (reference sequence). The CDR3 sequence is CASSPQDSRTDTQYF. DNA for the CDR3: TGTGCCAGCAGCCCTCAGGATTCCCGCACAGATACGCAGTATTTT.

J is TRBJ1-6 and V is TRBV30; the D gene is possibly TRBD1 (5 bases). Germline V gene data show CDR1 as GTSNPN and CDR2 as SVGIG (reference sequence). V shed 1 base and J shed 14 bases, with 12 bases lying between them. This CDR3 spans 12 amino acids. The CDR3 DNA reads as TGTGCCTGGAGTGGGGGCTCGAAGGCCCTCCACTTT. Translation gives CAWSGGSKALHF.

The rearrangement joins TRBV5-6 to TRBJ1-1; tentatively, D is TRBD1 (6 bases). The CDR3 is 15 residues long. The V end lost 3 bases, the J end lost 2 bases, and 14 bases lay between the germline ends. Germline V CDR1 and CDR2: SGHDT, YYEEEE. The CDR3 DNA reads TGTGCCAGCAGCTCTTGGGCAGGGGCCAACACTGAAGCTTTCTTT. This gives the protein CASSSWAGANTEAFF.

Turning to this clone: Additional DNA sequences in this sample encode the identical CDR3. J is TRBJ1-3 and V is TRBV27; D is unclear. V gave up 6 bases and J gave up 0 bases, with 6 bases separating them. The germline V gene encodes CDR1 MNHEY and CDR2 SMNVEV (reference sequence). The CDR3 is 13 residues long. The CDR3 sequence: CASRELSGNTIYF. The CDR3 DNA sequence: TGTGCCAGCAGAGAACTCTCTGGAAACACCATATATTTT.

This clone showed up just a few times. The chain employs TRBV18 and TRBJ2-3, with D possibly TRBD1 on 5 matching bases. V lost 7 bases and J 0 bases, leaving 8 bases between the germline ends. Germline V gene sequence: CDR1 KGHSH, CDR2 LQKENI. This CDR3 is built from 13 residues. Here the CDR3 reads CASFTGSTDTQYF. CDR3 DNA sequence: TGTGCCAGCTTTACAGGTAGCACAGATACGCAGTATTTT.

The J gene is TRBJ2-7, the V gene TRBV27; no definite D call. From germline, CDR1 is MNHEY and CDR2 SMNVEV (reference sequence). Trimming took 7 bases from V and 0 from J, leaving 13 bases between them. CDR3 length: 14 residues. The CDR3 DNA reads TGTGCCAGCACCCCGGACCGCCTCTCCTACGAGCAGTACTTC. It is translated as CASTPDRLSYEQYF.

This chain joins TRBV5-1 and TRBJ2-5; a possible D gene is TRBD2 (5 bases). Germline V gene lookup returns CDR1 SGHRS and CDR2 YFSETQ. The CDR3 length is 14 residues. V gave up 0 bases and J gave up 4 bases, with 10 bases separating them. The CDR3 sequence: CASSLATEGETQYF. CDR3 in DNA: TGCGCCAGCAGCTTGGCCACCGAGGGAGAGACCCAGTACTTC.

This sequence joins TRBV2 and TRBJ2-1; 8 bases are a match to TRBD2. CDR3 size: 15 residues. Germline trimming cut 1 base from V and 8 bases from J; bases unmatched to any gene: 7. Germline CDR1 and CDR2: SNHLY and FYNNEI. CDR3 DNA: TGTGCCAGCAGTGAAGAAAGCGGGAGAATGGATGAGCAGTTCTTC. The encoded protein is CASSEESGRMDEQFF.

The chain recombines TRBV6-4 with TRBJ2-1; 7 positions agree with TRBD2. The trim removed 3 bases at V and 0 bases at J, leaving 2 bases unmatched. Germline V gives CDR1 MRHNA, CDR2 SNTAGT. The CDR3 consists of 15 residues. Written as DNA, the CDR3 is TGTGCCAGCAGTGATTTAGCGGGCTCCTACAATGAGCAGTTCTTC. Translation gives CASSDLAGSYNEQFF.

This clone has only one observation. V is TRBV5-6 and J is TRBJ1-4; the D gene is possibly TRBD1 (5 bases). CDR1 SGHDT and CDR2 YYEEEE come from the germline V gene. V was clipped by 3 bases and J by 5 bases, with 14 bases between them. The CDR3 spans 15 residues. CDR3 nucleotide sequence: TGTGCCAGCAGCTCGTATTCCAGGGAAAATGAAAAACTGTTTTTT. This translates into CASSSYSRENEKLFF. The full variable domain, with the rest looked up from reference TRBV5-6 and TRBJ1-4, is DAGVTQSPTHLIKTRGQQVTLRCSPKSGHDTVSWYQQALGQGPQFIFQYYEEEERQRGNFPDRFSGHQFPNYSSELNVNALLLGDSALYLCASSSYSRENEKLFFGSGTQLSVL.

This clone was observed a single time. The chain uses TRBV19 and TRBJ2-7, with 7 nucleotides matching TRBD2. V was clipped by 6 bases and J by 6 bases; unmatched bases: 11. From germline, CDR1 is LNHDA and CDR2 SQIVND (reference sequence). This CDR3 comprises 14 residues. CDR3 sequence: CASSLNWGGGEQYF. The CDR3 nucleotides are TGTGCCAGTAGCCTCAATTGGGGGGGAGGCGAGCAGTACTTC.

The gene calls are TRBV12-5 and TRBJ1-5, with D possibly being TRBD1 (5 bases). Germline CDR1 is LGHNT and CDR2 is FRNRAP. The CDR3 has 16 amino acids. V was pared by 1 base and J by 1 base, with 11 bases between. CDR3 DNA sequence: TGTGCTAGTGGTTTGGACTGGGGGTGGAGCAATCAGCCCCAGCATTTT. It yields the protein CASGLDWGWSNQPQHF.

This clone appeared many times. The chain is built from TRBV7-6 and TRBJ2-1, with TRBD2 matching over 9 bases. J was trimmed by 5 bases and V by 4 bases; bases with no gene match: 3. Germline V gives CDR1 SGHVS, CDR2 FNYEAQ. CDR3 length: 14 amino acids. The DNA of the CDR3 is TGTGCCAGCAGCTCTAGCGGGACTCACAATGAGCAGTTCTTC. Translation gives CASSSSGTHNEQFF.

This clone has ten or more counts. This sample includes further DNA sequences coding for the same CDR3. The V gene is TRBV5-6, the J gene TRBJ2-2; D unresolved. Germline V gene sequence: CDR1 SGHDT, CDR2 YYEEEE. V shed 2 bases and J shed 0 bases, with 8 bases lying between them. The length of the CDR3 is 15 residues. CDR3 coding DNA: TGTGCCAGCAGCTTTCGACTTACGAACACCGGGGAGCTGTTTTTT. It is translated as CASSFRLTNTGELFF.